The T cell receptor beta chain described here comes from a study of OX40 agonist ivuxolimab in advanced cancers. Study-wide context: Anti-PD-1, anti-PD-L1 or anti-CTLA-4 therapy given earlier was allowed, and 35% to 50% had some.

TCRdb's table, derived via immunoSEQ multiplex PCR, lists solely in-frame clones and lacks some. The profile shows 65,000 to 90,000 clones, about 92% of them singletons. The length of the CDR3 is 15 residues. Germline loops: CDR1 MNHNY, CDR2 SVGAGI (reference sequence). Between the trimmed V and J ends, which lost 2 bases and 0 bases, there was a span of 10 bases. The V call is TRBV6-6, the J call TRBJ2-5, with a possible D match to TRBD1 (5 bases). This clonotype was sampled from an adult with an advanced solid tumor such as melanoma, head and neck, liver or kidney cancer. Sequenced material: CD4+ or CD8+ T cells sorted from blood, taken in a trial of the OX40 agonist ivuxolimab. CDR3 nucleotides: TGTGCCAGCAGTTACCCGACAGAGTACCAAGAGACCCAGTACTTC. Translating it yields CASSYPTEYQETQYF.